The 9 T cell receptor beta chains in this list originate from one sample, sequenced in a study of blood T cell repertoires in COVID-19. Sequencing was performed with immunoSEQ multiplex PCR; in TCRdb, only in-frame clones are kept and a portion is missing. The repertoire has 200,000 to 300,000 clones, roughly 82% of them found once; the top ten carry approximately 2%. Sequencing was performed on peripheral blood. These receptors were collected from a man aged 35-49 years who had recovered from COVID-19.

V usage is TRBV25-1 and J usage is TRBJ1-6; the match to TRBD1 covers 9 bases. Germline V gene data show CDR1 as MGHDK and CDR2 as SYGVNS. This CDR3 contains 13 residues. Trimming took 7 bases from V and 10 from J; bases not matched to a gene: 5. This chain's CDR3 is CASTGTGQSPLHF. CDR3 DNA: TGTGCCAGCACCGGGACAGGGCAATCACCCCTCCACTTT.

CDR3 nucleotide sequence: TGTGCCAGCAGCCAAGTTTTAGCCGCCGGGGAGCTGTTTTTT. As protein: CASSQVLAAGELFF. This rearrangement joins TRBV3-1 (or the pseudogene TRBV3-2) to TRBJ2-2; D remains unclear. CDR1 is LGHDT and CDR2 is YNNKEL in the germline V gene (reference sequence). V lost 1 base, J lost 6 bases, and 9 bases lay in between. CDR3 length: 14 residues.

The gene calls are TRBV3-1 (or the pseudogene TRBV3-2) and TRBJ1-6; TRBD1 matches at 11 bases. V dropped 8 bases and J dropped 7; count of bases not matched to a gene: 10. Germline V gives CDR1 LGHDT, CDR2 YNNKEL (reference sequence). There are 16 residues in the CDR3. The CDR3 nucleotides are TGTGCCAGCGGGAAGGGACAGGGGGTGGCAAATTCACCCCTCCACTTT. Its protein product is CASGKGQGVANSPLHF.

Written as DNA, the CDR3 is TGTGCCAGCAGTTTATCCGCGGGGTACTACAATGAGCAGTTCTTC. Its translation: CASSLSAGYYNEQFF. V usage is TRBV27 and J usage is TRBJ2-1, with D possibly TRBD2 on 6 matching bases. The V gene's germline CDR1 is MNHEY and CDR2 SMNVEV (reference sequence). CDR3 length: 15 amino acids. Deletions cut 0 bases from V and 3 bases from J, with 9 bases between.

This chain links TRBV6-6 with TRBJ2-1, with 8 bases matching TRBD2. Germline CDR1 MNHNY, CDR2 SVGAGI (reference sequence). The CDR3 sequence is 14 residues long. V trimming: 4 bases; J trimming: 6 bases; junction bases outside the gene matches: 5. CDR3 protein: CASSFAGGLNEQFF. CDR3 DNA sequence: TGTGCCAGCAGTTTTGCGGGGGGTCTCAATGAGCAGTTCTTC.

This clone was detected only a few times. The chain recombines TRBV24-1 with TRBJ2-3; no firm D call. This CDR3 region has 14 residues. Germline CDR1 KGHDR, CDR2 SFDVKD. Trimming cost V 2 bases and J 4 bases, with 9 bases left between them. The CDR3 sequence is CATSDSYRADTQYF. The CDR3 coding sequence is TGTGCCACCAGTGATTCATACAGAGCAGATACGCAGTATTTT.

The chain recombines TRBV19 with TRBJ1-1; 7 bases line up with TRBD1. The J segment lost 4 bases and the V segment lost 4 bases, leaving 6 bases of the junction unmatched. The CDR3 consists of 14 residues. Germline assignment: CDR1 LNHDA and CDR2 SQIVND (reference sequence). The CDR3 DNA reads TGTGCCAGTAGTACGACAGGGACGGCCACTGAAGCTTTCTTT. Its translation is CASSTTGTATEAFF.

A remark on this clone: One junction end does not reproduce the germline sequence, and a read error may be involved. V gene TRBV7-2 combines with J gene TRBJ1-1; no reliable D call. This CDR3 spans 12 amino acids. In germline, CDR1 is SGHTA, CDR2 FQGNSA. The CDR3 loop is CAGRAEASEAFF. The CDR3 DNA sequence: TGCGCCGGGCGGGCGGAGGCATCTGAAGCTTTCTTT.

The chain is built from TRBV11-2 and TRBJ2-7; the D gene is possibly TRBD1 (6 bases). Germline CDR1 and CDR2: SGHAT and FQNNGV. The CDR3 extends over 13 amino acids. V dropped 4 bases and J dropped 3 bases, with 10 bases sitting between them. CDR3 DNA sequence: TGTGCCAGCAGCTATGGACAGTTCTACGAGCAGTACTTC. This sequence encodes CASSYGQFYEQYF.